This is a list of T cell receptor beta chains from one sample in a study of PD-L1 blockade in urothelial cancer. Only in-frame clones appear in the TCRdb table, and some are missing; sequencing was by immunoSEQ multiplex PCR. Of 15,000 to 20,000 clones listed, about nine tenths are singletons. The specimen comprised PBMCs, sampled around atezolizumab (anti-PD-L1) treatment. Every receptor here comes from a man in his 70s with urothelial cancer. Both conserved end residues are part of each CDR3. The order of the fields is V gene, clone size, D gene, J gene, CDR3 protein, CDR3 DNA. A D gene is named only where the DNA matches it firmly. Expanded clones get a size class; other rows say once, few or many, or leave the size out.

v_gene: TRBV9; abundance: NA; d_gene: TRBD1; j_gene: TRBJ1-2; CDR3aa: CASSHTGASGYTF; CDR3nt: TGTGCCAGCAGCCATACAGGGGCCAGTGGCTACACCTTC
v_gene: TRBV5-4; abundance: NA; d_gene: NA; j_gene: TRBJ1-1; CDR3aa: CASSGGMNTEAFF; CDR3nt: TGTGCCAGCAGCGGAGGGATGAACACTGAAGCTTTCTTT
v_gene: TRBV5-3; abundance: NA; d_gene: TRBD1; j_gene: TRBJ1-6; CDR3aa: CARSLVLQGARVCDSPLHF; CDR3nt: TGTGCCAGAAGCTTGGTCCTCCAGGGGGCGCGTGTTTGTGATTCACCCCTCCACTTT
v_gene: TRBV5-1; abundance: NA; d_gene: NA; j_gene: TRBJ2-1; CDR3aa: CASSIYNEQFF; CDR3nt: TGCGCCAGCAGCATATACAATGAGCAGTTCTTC
v_gene: TRBV7-2; abundance: NA; d_gene: TRBD1; j_gene: TRBJ2-1; CDR3aa: CASSGRTGYQFF; CDR3nt: TGTGCCAGCAGCGGCCGGACAGGCTATCAGTTCTTC
v_gene: TRBV5-4; abundance: NA; d_gene: TRBD1; j_gene: TRBJ1-2; CDR3aa: CASSLDVTGGGYTF; CDR3nt: TGTGCCAGCAGCTTGGATGTAACAGGGGGTGGCTACACCTTC
v_gene: TRBV5-5; abundance: once; d_gene: NA; j_gene: TRBJ2-7; CDR3aa: CASSLLVAQGLEQYF; CDR3nt: TGTGCCAGCAGCTTGCTGGTGGCCCAGGGCCTGGAGCAGTACTTC
v_gene: TRBV19; abundance: NA; d_gene: TRBD1; j_gene: TRBJ2-6; CDR3aa: CASSINRGLSGANVLTF; CDR3nt: TGTGCCAGTAGTATCAACAGGGGGCTCTCTGGGGCCAACGTCCTGACTTTC
v_gene: TRBV19; abundance: NA; d_gene: TRBD2; j_gene: TRBJ2-5; CDR3aa: CASSPRAGGQETQYF; CDR3nt: TGTGCCAGTAGCCCCCGTGCGGGGGGGCAAGAGACCCAGTACTTC
v_gene: TRBV7-2; abundance: NA; d_gene: NA; j_gene: TRBJ2-7; CDR3aa: CASSLAHLTYEQYF; CDR3nt: TGTGCCAGCAGCCTCGCGCACTTGACCTACGAGCAGTACTTC
v_gene: TRBV7-9; abundance: NA; d_gene: NA; j_gene: TRBJ1-6; CDR3aa: CASSPFDGSNSPLHF; CDR3nt: TGTGCCAGCAGCCCTTTTGACGGGTCGAATTCACCCCTCCACTTT
v_gene: TRBV2; abundance: NA; d_gene: TRBD1; j_gene: TRBJ1-1; CDR3aa: CASSVQGPGGTEAFF; CDR3nt: TGTGCCAGCAGTGTACAGGGACCAGGGGGCACTGAAGCTTTCTTT
v_gene: TRBV18; abundance: once; d_gene: TRBD1; j_gene: TRBJ1-3; CDR3aa: CASSTDRGNTIYF; CDR3nt: TGTGCCAGCTCAACGGACAGGGGGAACACCATATATTTT
v_gene: TRBV19; abundance: NA; d_gene: TRBD1; j_gene: TRBJ2-1; CDR3aa: CASSRAGTGSNEQFF; CDR3nt: TGTGCCAGTAGTAGGGCCGGGACAGGGAGCAATGAGCAGTTCTTC
v_gene: TRBV11-2; abundance: NA; d_gene: NA; j_gene: TRBJ2-2; CDR3aa: CASSLSGNTGELFF; CDR3nt: TGTGCCAGCAGCTTAAGCGGGAACACCGGGGAGCTGTTTTTT
v_gene: TRBV28; abundance: once; d_gene: TRBD2; j_gene: TRBJ2-2; CDR3aa: CASSPPRGSGGAYGELFF; CDR3nt: TGTGCCAGCAGTCCTCCTCGTGGCAGCGGGGGGGCGTACGGGGAGCTGTTTTTT
v_gene: TRBV5-1; abundance: NA; d_gene: TRBD1; j_gene: TRBJ1-6; CDR3aa: CASSPGQGGSPLHF; CDR3nt: TGCGCCAGCAGCCCGGGACAGGGCGGTTCACCCCTCCACTTT
v_gene: TRBV6-5; abundance: NA; d_gene: TRBD1; j_gene: TRBJ2-5; CDR3aa: CASSYSTGQETQYF; CDR3nt: TGTGCCAGCAGTTACTCGACAGGGCAAGAGACCCAGTACTTC
v_gene: TRBV27; abundance: NA; d_gene: TRBD1; j_gene: TRBJ2-7; CDR3aa: CASSFDRGSVQQYF; CDR3nt: TGTGCCAGCAGTTTTGACAGGGGGTCGGTTCAGCAGTACTTC
v_gene: TRBV5-4; abundance: once; d_gene: TRBD1; j_gene: TRBJ2-3; CDR3aa: CASSLGGDYSRDTQYF; CDR3nt: TGTGCCAGCAGCTTAGGGGGCGACTATTCAAGGGATACGCAGTATTTT
v_gene: TRBV18; abundance: NA; d_gene: NA; j_gene: TRBJ2-7; CDR3aa: CASSPGQTYEQYF; CDR3nt: TGTGCCAGCTCACCCGGACAGACCTACGAGCAGTACTTC
v_gene: TRBV5-1; abundance: once; d_gene: TRBD1; j_gene: TRBJ1-3; CDR3aa: CASSVGQVMSGNTIYF; CDR3nt: TGCGCCAGCAGCGTAGGACAGGTGATGTCCGGAAACACCATATATTTT
v_gene: TRBV10-1; abundance: NA; d_gene: NA; j_gene: TRBJ2-7; CDR3aa: CASSNSFSYEQYF; CDR3nt: TGCGCCAGCAGCAACAGTTTTTCCTACGAGCAGTACTTC
v_gene: TRBV7-8; abundance: NA; d_gene: TRBD2; j_gene: TRBJ2-7; CDR3aa: CASSRSGTSAEQYF; CDR3nt: TGTGCCAGCAGCCGATCCGGGACTAGTGCCGAGCAGTACTTC
v_gene: TRBV2; abundance: NA; d_gene: NA; j_gene: TRBJ2-5; CDR3aa: CASSAQFQETQYF; CDR3nt: TGTGCCAGCAGTGCACAGTTCCAAGAGACCCAGTACTTC
v_gene: TRBV10-3; abundance: once; d_gene: TRBD2; j_gene: TRBJ2-1; CDR3aa: CAASGGNEQFF; CDR3nt: TGTGCCGCTAGCGGGGGAAATGAGCAGTTCTTC
v_gene: TRBV9; abundance: NA; d_gene: TRBD2; j_gene: TRBJ2-2; CDR3aa: CASSVAGGGTTGELFF; CDR3nt: TGTGCCAGCAGCGTTGCGGGGGGGGGAACCACCGGGGAGCTGTTTTTT